A single sample gave rise to the 9 T cell receptor beta chains below, sequenced in a study of blood T cell repertoires in COVID-19. Generated by immunoSEQ multiplex PCR, the TCRdb table keeps only in-frame clones and is missing some. The repertoire includes about 270,000 clones, approximately 81% of them detected once, and around 3.2% sits in the top ten. Sequencing was performed on peripheral blood. The receptors stem from a woman between 18 and 29 years old with acute or convalescent COVID-19.

This chain links TRBV4-3 with TRBJ2-1, with a possible D match to TRBD1 (5 bases). The germline CDR1 and CDR2 sequences are LGHNA and YSLEER. Trimming shortened V by 0 bases and J by 7 bases, and 10 bases separated the two germline ends. The CDR3 totals 14 residues. The CDR3 here is CASSQDRGFNEQFF. The CDR3 DNA sequence: TGCGCCAGCAGCCAAGATAGGGGCTTTAATGAGCAGTTCTTC.

The chain is built from TRBV7-2 and TRBJ2-1; TRBD2 matches 12 bases. The CDR3 loop spans 17 amino acids. Germline V gives CDR1 SGHTA, CDR2 FQGNSA. V was clipped by 5 bases and J by 6 bases; unmatched bases: 11. The CDR3 reads CASSTKLRGLAGNEQFF. The DNA for the CDR3 is TGTGCCAGCAGCACGAAGCTGAGGGGACTAGCGGGCAATGAGCAGTTCTTC.

The V call is TRBV7-9, the J call TRBJ1-4, with D tentatively TRBD1 (6 bases). Trimming took 3 bases from V and 5 from J, leaving 10 bases between them. Germline V gene sequence: CDR1 SEHNR, CDR2 FQNEAQ (reference sequence). There are 14 residues in the CDR3. The CDR3 region is CASSLYRENEKLFF. Written as DNA, the CDR3 is TGTGCCAGCAGCTTGTACAGGGAGAATGAAAAACTGTTTTTT.

The V and J genes are TRBV6-5 and TRBJ2-3, with 8 nucleotides matching TRBD1. The ends lost 6 bases at V and 3 bases at J; junction bases unmatched: 5. Germline CDR1 MNHEY, CDR2 SVGAGI. CDR3 length equals 14 residues. CDR3 residues: CASRRTGRTDTQYF. CDR3 DNA: TGTGCCAGCAGGAGGACAGGGCGGACAGATACGCAGTATTTT.

The chain combines TRBV7-9 with TRBJ2-1, with 10 bases fitting TRBD2. Germline V gene data show CDR1 as SEHNR and CDR2 as FQNEAQ (reference sequence). With 3 bases clipped from V and 5 bases from J, the junction kept 4 bases outside the gene matches. The CDR3 runs to 15 residues. Here the CDR3 reads CASSFSGRPNNEQFF. DNA of the CDR3: TGTGCCAGCAGCTTTAGCGGGAGGCCTAACAATGAGCAGTTCTTC.

This chain uses TRBV27 with TRBJ2-1, with 12 bases that match TRBD2. The CDR3 extends over 16 amino acids. V lost 3 bases and J lost 8; bases outside the gene matches: 8. CDR1 is MNHEY, CDR2 SMNVEV, per germline (reference sequence). CDR3: CASSFRLAGGFHEQFF. The DNA for the CDR3 is TGTGCCAGCAGTTTTCGTCTAGCGGGAGGGTTCCATGAGCAGTTCTTC.

This chain joins TRBV5-1 and TRBJ1-4, with no clear D. This CDR3 has 14 amino acids. V was pared by 2 bases and J by 0 bases, with 5 bases between. CDR1 SGHRS and CDR2 YFSETQ come from the germline V gene. This CDR3 reads CASSFGTTNEKLFF. For the CDR3, the DNA is TGCGCCAGCAGCTTCGGTACAACTAATGAAAAACTGTTTTTT.

The rearrangement joins TRBV27 to TRBJ1-1, with D possibly matching TRBD1 (6 bases). Trimming took off 6 bases at V and 3 bases at J, with 14 bases between the two ends. Germline V gives CDR1 MNHEY, CDR2 SMNVEV (reference sequence). The CDR3 has 14 residues. As DNA, the CDR3 is TGTGCCAGCAGATCACAGGGCTGGTACACTGAAGCTTTCTTT. Its translation: CASRSQGWYTEAFF.

This chain uses TRBV28 with TRBJ1-2; 9 bases line up with TRBD1. The CDR3 has 14 amino acids. J lost 7 bases, V lost 3 bases, and 6 bases had no gene match. From germline, CDR1 is MDHEN and CDR2 SYDVKM. The CDR3 loop reads CASSFSDRGGGYTF. For the CDR3, the DNA is TGTGCCAGCAGTTTCTCCGACAGGGGGGGTGGCTACACCTTC.